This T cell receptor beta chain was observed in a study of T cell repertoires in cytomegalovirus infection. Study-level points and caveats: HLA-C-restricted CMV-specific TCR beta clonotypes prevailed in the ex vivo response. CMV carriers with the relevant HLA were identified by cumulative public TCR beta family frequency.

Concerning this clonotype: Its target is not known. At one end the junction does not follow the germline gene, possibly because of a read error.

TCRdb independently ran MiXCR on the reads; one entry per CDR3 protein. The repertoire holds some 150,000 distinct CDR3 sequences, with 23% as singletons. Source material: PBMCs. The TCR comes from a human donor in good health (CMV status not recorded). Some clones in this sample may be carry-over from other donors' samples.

The CDR3: CVSSRQINQPQHF. CDR3 nucleotide sequence: TGTGTCAGCAGCCGACAGATAAATCAGCCCCAGCATTTT. V and J are TRBV7-2 and TRBJ1-5; D perhaps matches TRBD1 (5 bases). This CDR3 region has 13 residues. Germline lookup yields CDR1 SGHTA and CDR2 FQGNSA.